A selection of T cell receptor beta chains follows, all from one sample in a study of T-cell reconstitution after alpha-beta-depleted transplantation in children. MiXCR was run by TCRdb on the PCR reads, yielding one entry per CDR3 protein. This sample yields around 440,000 distinct CDR3 sequences, of which approximately 10% are seen a single time; 2% to 2.5% belongs to the top ten. The specimen comprised PBMCs, sampled before TCRalphabeta/CD19-depleted stem cell transplant. The source of these receptors is a child under 10 years old with inherited bone marrow failure, due to receive a stem cell transplant. CDR3s include the opening cysteine and the closing phenylalanine or tryptophan. The order of the fields is J gene, D gene, CDR3 length, clone size, V gene, CDR3 protein, CDR3 DNA. A D gene is named only where the DNA matches it firmly. Some rows mark clone size as missing; the rest say once, few, many or name a class of expanded clone.

TRBJ1-5 NA 14 NA TRBV23-1 CASSQSGGRQPQHF TGCGCCAGCAGTCAATCTGGGGGAAGGCAGCCCCAGCATTTT
TRBJ2-5 NA 12 many TRBV29-1 CSGGALQETQYF TGCAGCGGTGGGGCTCTCCAAGAGACCCAGTACTTC
TRBJ2-4 TRBD2 17 NA TRBV20-1 CSARAPSGRIDKNIQYF TGCAGTGCTAGAGCCCCTAGCGGGAGAATAGACAAAAACATTCAGTACTTC
TRBJ2-7 TRBD2 24 few TRBV6-9 CASSPNLGLAGRLGDTDGNYEQYF TGTGCCAGCAGTCCAAACCTGGGACTAGCGGGACGTTTGGGGGATACGGACGGAAACTACGAGCAGTACTTC
TRBJ2-7 NA 15 many TRBV4-3 CASSQATTAAYEQYF TGCGCCAGCAGCCAAGCAACGACAGCAGCCTACGAGCAGTACTTC
TRBJ1-3 NA 16 NA TRBV7-2 CASSLAESRSGNTIYF TGTGCCAGCAGCTTAGCAGAATCTCGCTCTGGAAACACCATATATTTT
TRBJ2-1 NA 13 NA TRBV19 CASSMGSYNEQFF TGTGCCAGTAGTATGGGCTCGTACAATGAGCAGTTCTTC
TRBJ2-1 NA 14 many TRBV20-1 CSAPDYGSTNEQFF TGCAGTGCTCCAGACTACGGGAGTACAAATGAGCAGTTCTTC
TRBJ2-5 NA 15 many TRBV18 CASSPPETGGETQYF TGTGCCAGCTCACCACCGGAGACTGGTGGTGAGACCCAGTACTTC
TRBJ2-7 NA 13 many TRBV6-5 CASSSLVRGEQYF TGTGCCAGCAGTTCCCTCGTGAGGGGCGAGCAGTACTTC
TRBJ1-2 NA 11 few TRBV29-1 CSATDRFGYTF TGCAGCGCCACAGACCGCTTCGGCTACACCTTC
TRBJ2-7 TRBD1 14 many TRBV7-2 CASSRTGVAYEQYF TGTGCCAGCAGCCGGACAGGGGTGGCCTACGAGCAGTACTTC
TRBJ2-1 NA 13 many TRBV12-3/TRBV12-4 CASRQQPQSEQFF TGTGCCAGCAGACAACAGCCGCAAAGTGAGCAGTTCTTC
TRBJ2-5 NA 14 many TRBV7-7 CASRTGGEEETQYF TGTGCCAGCAGGACCGGTGGAGAGGAAGAGACCCAGTACTTC
TRBJ2-7 NA 15 many TRBV27 CASSPVLSGAYEQYF TGTGCCAGCAGTCCTGTTCTCTCCGGGGCCTACGAGCAGTACTTC
TRBJ2-1 NA 15 few TRBV27 CASSLNYPAYNEQFF TGTGCCAGCAGTTTAAACTACCCGGCCTACAATGAGCAGTTCTTC
TRBJ1-1 TRBD1 15 many TRBV7-2 CASRGNRGMNTEAFF TGTGCCAGCAGGGGGAACAGGGGAATGAACACTGAAGCTTTCTTT
TRBJ2-5 NA 14 few TRBV7-9 CASSPRDEGETQYF TGTGCCAGCAGCCCTCGGGACGAAGGGGAGACCCAGTACTTC
TRBJ1-1 NA 13 many TRBV7-9 CASSWSVNTEAFF TGTGCCAGCAGCTGGAGTGTGAACACTGAAGCTTTCTTT
TRBJ2-1 TRBD2 14 many TRBV5-6 CASSPGLAGIEQFF TGTGCCAGCAGCCCGGGACTAGCGGGAATCGAGCAGTTCTTC
TRBJ1-2 TRBD1 14 few TRBV2 CASSLLRQGLGYTF TGTGCCAGCAGTCTACTAAGACAGGGGCTTGGCTACACCTTC
TRBJ2-1 NA 12 many TRBV7-9 CASSDDWNEQFF TGTGCCAGCAGTGACGACTGGAATGAGCAGTTCTTC
TRBJ2-7 TRBD1 15 few TRBV20-1 CSAISQGASSYEQYF TGCAGTGCTATTTCTCAGGGGGCAAGCTCCTACGAGCAGTACTTC
TRBJ2-1 NA 16 many TRBV28 CASSLIGFQPYNEQFF TGTGCCAGCAGTTTAATTGGCTTTCAGCCTTACAATGAGCAGTTCTTC
TRBJ2-7 TRBD1 12 many TRBV7-2 CASSSTGNEQYF TGTGCCAGCAGCTCGACAGGGAACGAGCAGTACTTC
TRBJ2-2 NA 15 many TRBV28 CASRVSLGWTGELFF TGTGCCAGCAGGGTATCCTTGGGGTGGACCGGGGAGCTGTTTTTT
TRBJ2-1 TRBD2 20 few TRBV12-3/TRBV12-4 CASSFYAAGWGGSSYNEQFF TGTGCCAGCAGTTTTTACGCGGCCGGGTGGGGCGGGAGTTCCTACAATGAGCAGTTCTTC
TRBJ1-1 TRBD1 16 many TRBV29-1 CSVFGTGGVMNTEAFF TGCAGCGTTTTCGGGACAGGGGGGGTGATGAACACTGAAGCTTTCTTT
TRBJ2-3 NA 14 many TRBV27 CASGAPGGTDTQYF TGTGCCAGCGGGGCCCCCGGGGGAACAGATACGCAGTATTTT
TRBJ1-5 NA 14 many TRBV6-5 CASSYSQSNQPQHF TGTGCCAGCAGTTACTCCCAGAGCAATCAGCCCCAGCATTTT
TRBJ1-2 TRBD1 14 NA TRBV28 CASSWRGRIDGYTF TGTGCCAGCAGTTGGAGGGGGCGCATCGATGGCTACACCTTC
TRBJ2-1 NA 15 many TRBV9 CASSPNGNSYNEQFF TGTGCCAGCAGCCCGAACGGGAACTCCTACAATGAGCAGTTCTTC
TRBJ1-2 NA 14 many TRBV24-1 CATSDAGRLDGYTF TGTGCCACCAGTGATGCCGGGCGCCTCGATGGCTACACCTTC
TRBJ1-1 NA 15 NA TRBV12-3/TRBV12-4 CASSFPSVANTEAFF TGTGCCAGCAGTTTCCCCTCGGTCGCAAACACTGAAGCTTTCTTT
TRBJ2-1 NA 15 many TRBV6-2/TRBV6-3 CASSYRSSGHNEQFF TGTGCCAGCAGTTACAGGTCGTCGGGACACAATGAGCAGTTCTTC
TRBJ2-5 TRBD2 15 many TRBV2 CASSDSLAGVETQYF TGTGCCAGCAGTGACTCGCTAGCGGGAGTCGAGACCCAGTACTTC
TRBJ1-1 NA 14 many TRBV11-2 CASSSPTQGYEAFF TGTGCCAGCAGCTCACCAACGCAGGGCTATGAAGCTTTCTTT
TRBJ2-7 TRBD2 14 many TRBV5-1 CASSATSGLYEQYF TGCGCCAGCAGCGCGACTAGCGGATTATACGAGCAGTACTTC
TRBJ2-1 NA 12 many TRBV29-1 CSGILEYNEQFF TGCAGCGGGATTCTCGAGTACAATGAGCAGTTCTTC
TRBJ1-4 TRBD1 14 many TRBV6-1 CASRGRGRGEKLFF TGTGCCAGCAGAGGGAGGGGGCGCGGTGAAAAACTGTTTTTT
TRBJ2-1 NA 15 many TRBV4-2 CASSQVAYSYNEQFF TGTGCCAGCAGCCAAGTCGCGTACTCCTACAATGAGCAGTTCTTC
TRBJ2-5 TRBD1 12 few TRBV24-1 CATGQGQETQYF TGTGCCACCGGACAGGGTCAAGAGACCCAGTACTTC
TRBJ2-7 NA 13 many TRBV27 CATRQDHNYEQYF TGTGCCACCCGACAGGACCATAACTACGAGCAGTACTTC
TRBJ2-1 NA 15 many TRBV7-9 CASSLAAAGPDEQFF TGTGCCAGCAGCTTAGCCGCGGCAGGGCCCGATGAGCAGTTCTTC
TRBJ2-1 NA 15 once TRBV5-1 CASSLARGPVDEQFF TGCGCCAGCAGCTTGGCGCGAGGGCCGGTAGATGAGCAGTTCTTC
TRBJ2-1 TRBD1 16 many TRBV27 CASSFHRGPAANEQFF TGTGCCAGCAGTTTCCACAGGGGGCCGGCGGCCAATGAGCAGTTCTTC